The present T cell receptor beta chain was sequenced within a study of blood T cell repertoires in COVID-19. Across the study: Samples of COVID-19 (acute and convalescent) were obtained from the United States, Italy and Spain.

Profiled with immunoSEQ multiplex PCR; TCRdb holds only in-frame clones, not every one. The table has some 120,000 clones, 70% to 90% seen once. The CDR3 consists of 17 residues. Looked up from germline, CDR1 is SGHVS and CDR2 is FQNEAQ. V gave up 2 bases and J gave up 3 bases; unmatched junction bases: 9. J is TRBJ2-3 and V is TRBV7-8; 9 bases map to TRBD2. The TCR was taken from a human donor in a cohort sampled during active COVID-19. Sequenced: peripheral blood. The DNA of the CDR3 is TGTGCCAGCAGCTTATGGGGCCGAGCGGGGGGTACAGATACGCAGTATTTT. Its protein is CASSLWGRAGGTDTQYF.